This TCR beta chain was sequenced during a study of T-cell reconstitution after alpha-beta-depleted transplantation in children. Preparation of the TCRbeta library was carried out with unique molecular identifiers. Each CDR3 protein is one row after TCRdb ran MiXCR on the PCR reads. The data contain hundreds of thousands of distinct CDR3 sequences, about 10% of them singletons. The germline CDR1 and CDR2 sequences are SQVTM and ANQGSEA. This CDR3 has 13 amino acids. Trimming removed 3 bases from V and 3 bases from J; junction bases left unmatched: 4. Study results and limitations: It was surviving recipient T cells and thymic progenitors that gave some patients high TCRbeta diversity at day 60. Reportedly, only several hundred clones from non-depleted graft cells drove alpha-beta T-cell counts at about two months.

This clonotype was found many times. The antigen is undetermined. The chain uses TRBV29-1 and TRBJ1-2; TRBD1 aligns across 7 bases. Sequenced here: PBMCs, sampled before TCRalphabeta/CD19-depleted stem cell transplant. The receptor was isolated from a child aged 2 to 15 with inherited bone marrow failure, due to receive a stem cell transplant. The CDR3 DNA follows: TGCAGCGTTGACGACAGGGACGACTATGGCTACACCTTC. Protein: CSVDDRDDYGYTF.